The entry below describes one T cell receptor beta chain. The sample is drawn from a study of blood T cell repertoires in COVID-19. Study summary: The United States, Italy and Spain supplied acute and convalescent COVID-19 samples. The analysed material was cDNA or gDNA that came from T cells, B-cell-depleted T cells, or PBMCs.

Sequencing was performed with immunoSEQ multiplex PCR; in TCRdb, only in-frame clones are kept and a portion is missing. In the table there are 200,000 to 250,000 clones, around 88% of which are singletons. V was trimmed by 6 bases and J by 0 bases, leaving 15 bases between them. This CDR3 has 15 amino acids. Germline lookup yields CDR1 MNHEY and CDR2 SVGAGI. This TCR was recovered from a man between 18 and 35 years old with active or convalescent COVID-19. The sequenced sample was peripheral blood. This chain joins TRBV6-5 and TRBJ2-7; maybe TRBD1 (6 bases). CDR3 bases: TGTGCCAGCAGCTCCCGAACAGGGTTCTCCTACGAGCAGTACTTC. Translation: CASSSRTGFSYEQYF.